This entry is about one T cell receptor beta chain. The target of this receptor is not known. This record comes from a study of T cells expressing NK-cell markers (TCRdb year 2020). As for the study more broadly: TCR beta-chain repertoires were profiled in sorted CD3+CD56+NKG2C+, CD3+CD56+NKG2C- and CD3+CD56-NKG2C+ T-cell subsets from fewer than 10 donors. Libraries were sequenced as 2 x 150 bp reads on Illumina HiSeq 2000/2500, MiSeq or NextSeq. The study sequenced eight donors, all healthy volunteers chosen at random: three men and five women. Of the eight sequenced donors, seven were found to be HCMV-seropositive and one was found to be HCMV-seronegative. What the study reported, not specific to this receptor: Those dominant clonotypes were again the most abundant among CD3+CD56-NKG2C+ cells in a few donors, at 28.3-60.1%. Whether the expanded NKG2C-expressing T cell clones were specific for HCMV antigens remained unclear. In more than five donors, the dominant CD3+CD56+NKG2C+ clonotypes ranked among the top 10 CD8+ clonotypes, making up about 1.0-8% of CD8+ T cells.

These reads were obtained on an Illumina HiSeq 2000. TCR beta cDNA libraries were prepared using 5'RACE template switching, which introduced a universal primer site and unique molecular identifiers. Priming for cDNA synthesis came from the TCR beta constant segment, and two successive PCR amplification steps followed. Processing in the source paper ran as follows. Reads were demultiplexed and grouped by UMI with MIGEC, and clonotypes were assembled and quantified with MiTCR. Only TCR cDNA sequences supported by at least two reads were kept to exclude erroneous sequences. Downstream repertoire analysis used the tcR package, and clonotypes were matched across fractions by CDR3 nucleotide sequence plus V segment. VDJmatch was used to annotate antigen specificity against VDJdb, with one amino acid substitution in CDR3 allowed. TCRdb reprocessed the reads and provides one entry for every CDR3 protein sequence; no DNA is given. The V and J calls come from TCRdb's annotation, not from the publication. This sample's listing comprises about 150,000 distinct CDR3 sequences. Together, the top ten hold approximately 35% of the sample.

The CDR3 starts with the cysteine, ends with the phenylalanine, and has 15 residues. No nucleotide data were recorded. CDR1 and CDR2 are drawn from the germline V gene: SGDLS, YYNGEE. HCMV serostatus was determined by detecting HCMV-specific IgG in serum with a commercial ELISA kit. Peripheral blood mononuclear cells were isolated from blood by Ficoll density gradient centrifugation. This clonotype was sampled from a woman aged 50 to 60 in good health. Donor details come from another sample of the same person, matched by shared clones. The rearrangement joined TRBV9 to TRBJ2-2. Sequenced sample: blood T cells: a sorted CD56 or NKG2C T cell subset, CD4+ or CD8+ T cells, or bulk PBMC T cells (not recorded which). This receptor carries the CDR3 CASSATWGGTGELFF.